This T cell receptor beta chain was sequenced in a study of identical twins. Trimming took off 1 base at V and 7 bases at J, with 15 bases between the two ends. CDR3 length equals 16 residues. Germline V gives CDR1 KGHDR, CDR2 SFDVKD. TCRdb re-derived calls from the 5' RACE reads in MiXCR, one entry per CDR3 protein. This sample has roughly 240,000 distinct CDR3 sequences, with approximately 6.8% found just once. This clonotype has just a few counts. The antigen remains unidentified. General observations from the study: Weaker excess twin sharing was observed in beta out-of-frame sequences. The more abundant beta clonotypes in cord blood had fewer insertions, and memory repertoires did not show this. Out-of-frame alpha sequences common to twins exhibited an excess of low generation probability.

The same data also went into a second study, on yellow fever vaccine responses in identical twins.

The chain joins TRBV24-1 to TRBJ2-2; possibly TRBD1 or TRBD2 for D (5 bases each). The sequence was collected from a woman in her late teens or twenties in good health. Sample: CD8+ T cells sorted from blood. As DNA, the CDR3 is TGTGCCACCAGTGATTTAGCCGGGGCCAGATACGGGGAGCTGTTTTTT. The encoded protein is CATSDLAGARYGELFF.